The 2 T cell receptor beta chains below come from one sample, sequenced in a study of blood T cell repertoires in COVID-19. The protocol was immunoSEQ multiplex PCR, while the TCRdb copy is restricted to in-frame clones and leaves out a portion. There are around 77,000 clones in the sample; roughly 82% occur only once, and 18% lies in the top ten. Specimen: peripheral blood. The receptors originated from a human donor in a cohort sampled during active COVID-19.

This clone was counted only a few times. The chain uses TRBV6-2 or TRBV6-3 and TRBJ2-7; 7 nucleotides match TRBD1. Germline V gene data show CDR1 as MNHEY and CDR2 as SVGEGT. The CDR3 is 14 residues long. J gave up 2 bases and V 2 bases, and 3 bases lay outside the gene matches. In DNA form, the CDR3 reads TGTGCCAGCAGTTACGCTCAGGGGGCCTACGAGCAGTACTTC. Encoded protein: CASSYAQGAYEQYF.

The V gene is TRBV5-8, the J gene TRBJ1-4; D gene ambiguous. Germline V gives CDR1 SGHTS, CDR2 YDEGEE. The CDR3 length is 15 residues. V dropped 3 bases and J dropped 0 bases, with 9 bases sitting between them. The CDR3 region is CASSSRRATNEKLFF. CDR3 sequence (DNA): TGTGCCAGCAGCTCCAGGAGGGCAACTAATGAAAAACTGTTTTTT.